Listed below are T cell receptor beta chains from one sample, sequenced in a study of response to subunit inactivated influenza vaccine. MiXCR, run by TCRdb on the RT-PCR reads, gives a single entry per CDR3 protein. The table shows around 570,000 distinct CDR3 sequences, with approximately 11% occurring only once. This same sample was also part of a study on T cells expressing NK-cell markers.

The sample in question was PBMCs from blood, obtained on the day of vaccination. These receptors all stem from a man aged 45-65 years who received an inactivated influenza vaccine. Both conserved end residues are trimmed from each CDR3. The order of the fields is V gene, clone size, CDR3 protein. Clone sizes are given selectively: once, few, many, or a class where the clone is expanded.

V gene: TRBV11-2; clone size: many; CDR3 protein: ASSYRQGGTDTQY
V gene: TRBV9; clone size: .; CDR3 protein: ASSLTHGTSGRRTDTQY
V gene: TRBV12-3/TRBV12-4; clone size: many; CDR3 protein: ASSWLLPRTGLAGGGNEQF
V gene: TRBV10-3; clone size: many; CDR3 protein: ASGTASSYEQY
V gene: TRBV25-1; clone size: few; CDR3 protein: ASSELWTSGNSYNEQF
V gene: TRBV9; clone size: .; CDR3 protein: ASSPGQGEGEQF
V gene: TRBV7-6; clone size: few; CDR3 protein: ASSLGQANTYEQY
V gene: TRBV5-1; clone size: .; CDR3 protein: ASSSASGRYNEQF
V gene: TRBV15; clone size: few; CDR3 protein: ATSRKREGLPDTQY
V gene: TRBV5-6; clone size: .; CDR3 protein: ASNMRAAYEQY
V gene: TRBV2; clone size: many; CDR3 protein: ASSERLAGTIEETQY
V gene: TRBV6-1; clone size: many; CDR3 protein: ASSNRGLTSGGYNEQF
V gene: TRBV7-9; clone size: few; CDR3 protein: ASSSRQTSDTQY
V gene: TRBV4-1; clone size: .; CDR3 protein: ASSPRQGYNYGYT
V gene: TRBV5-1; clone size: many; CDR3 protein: ASSLAQSNEQF
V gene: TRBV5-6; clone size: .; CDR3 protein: ASSLYGGRVGKAF
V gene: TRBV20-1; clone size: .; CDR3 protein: SARDEAGRYNEQF
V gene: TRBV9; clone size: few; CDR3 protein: ASSIGPRAADTQY
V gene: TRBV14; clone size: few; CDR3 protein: ASSHTGGRTEAF
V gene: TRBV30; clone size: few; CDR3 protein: AWNIGGVETQY
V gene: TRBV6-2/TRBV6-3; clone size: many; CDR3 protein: ASSYYATSDTQY
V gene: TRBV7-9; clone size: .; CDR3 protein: ASSPSTLPPYNEQF
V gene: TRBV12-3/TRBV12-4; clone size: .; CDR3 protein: ASSLVRGPDTQY
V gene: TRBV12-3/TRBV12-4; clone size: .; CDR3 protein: ASSPPVGRETQY
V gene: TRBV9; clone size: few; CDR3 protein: ASSVGPGNYEQY
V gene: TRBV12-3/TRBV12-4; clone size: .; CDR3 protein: ATTLTSGGSDTQY